What follows are 21 T cell receptor beta chains derived from one specimen sequenced in a study of identical twins. TCRdb fed the 5' RACE reads into MiXCR, producing one record per CDR3 protein. This table holds 100,000 to 110,000 distinct CDR3 sequences, under 6.5% found once. The sample was memory T cells sorted from blood. These receptors originate from a woman between 50 and 59 years old in good health.

The sample holds many counts of this clonotype. V is TRBV5-5 and J is TRBJ2-7; TRBD1 aligns across 7 bases. The germline gives CDR1 SGHKS, CDR2 YYEKEE (reference sequence). V trimming: 0 bases; J trimming: 4 bases; junction bases outside the gene matches: 1. This CDR3 has 13 amino acids. CDR3 loop: CASSLDRGYEQYV. CDR3 sequence (DNA): TGTGCCAGCAGCTTGGACAGGGGATACGAGCAGTACGTC.

This clonotype was recorded at least ten times. The rearrangement joins TRBV6-5 to TRBJ1-1; no firm D call. Germline V CDR1 and CDR2: MNHEY, SVGAGI. The CDR3 runs to 14 residues. Trimming left V 2 bases short and J 2 bases short, with 9 bases between. Here the CDR3 DNA reads TGTGCCAGCAGTTACAGAGGCGGAAACACTGAAGCTTTCTTT. Translating it yields CASSYRGGNTEAFF.

This clonotype was observed a handful of times. V gene TRBV14 combines with J gene TRBJ2-3; 14 bases line up with TRBD2. Germline values: CDR1 SGHDN, CDR2 FVKESK. This CDR3 contains 16 residues. V trimming: 4 bases; J trimming: 5 bases; junction bases outside the gene matches: 5. The CDR3 region is CASSPLGLAGGDTQYF. The CDR3 DNA follows: TGTGCCAGCAGCCCCCTAGGACTAGCGGGAGGAGATACGCAGTATTTT.

This clonotype came up many times. This chain connects TRBV29-1 to TRBJ1-4, with D possibly matching TRBD1 (5 bases). CDR3 length: 11 residues. V was clipped by 7 bases and J by 5 bases, with 8 bases between them. Germline values: CDR1 SQVTM, CDR2 ANQGSEA. The CDR3 loop is CSGGINEKLFF. The CDR3 DNA sequence: TGCAGCGGGGGGATAAATGAAAAACTGTTTTTT.

This rearrangement joins TRBV20-1 to TRBJ1-6, with D perhaps matching TRBD1 (6 bases). The CDR3 has 16 amino acids. Germline CDR1 is DFQATT and CDR2 is SNEGSKA (reference sequence). Trimming removed 0 bases at V and 8 bases at J, with 17 bases between. Here the CDR3 reads CSARDRARPGDSPLHF. CDR3 nucleotides: TGCAGTGCTAGAGATCGGGCTAGACCAGGGGATTCACCCCTCCACTTT.

This clonotype was counted between two and nine times. The chain carries TRBV20-1 and TRBJ2-3; D is unclear. The CDR3 has 12 residues. Trimming cost V 3 bases and J 4 bases, with 8 bases left between them. Germline V gene sequence: CDR1 DFQATT, CDR2 SNEGSKA (reference sequence). The CDR3 sequence: CSASPTADTQYF. The DNA for the CDR3 is TGCAGTGCTAGCCCCACGGCAGATACGCAGTATTTT.

This clonotype occurred many times. The chain couples TRBV9 to TRBJ2-1; a possible D gene is TRBD2 (5 bases). CDR3 length: 16 amino acids. Germline values: CDR1 SGDLS, CDR2 YYNGEE. V was cut by 4 bases and J by 6 bases, with 20 bases left in between. CDR3 bases: TGTGCCAGCAGCTACCACCTGGACCGCGGGCGCAATGAGCAGTTCTTC. This gives the protein CASSYHLDRGRNEQFF.

The chain combines TRBV2 with TRBJ2-7; D gene uncertain. The germline V gene encodes CDR1 SNHLY and CDR2 FYNNEI. The CDR3 length is 11 residues. Trimming pared 6 bases from V and 4 bases from J, leaving 7 bases between. DNA of the CDR3: TGTGCCAGCAGCCCAAAATACGAGCAGTACGTC. Translation gives CASSPKYEQYV.

In this sample, this clonotype turned up many times. The chain links TRBV12-3 or TRBV12-4 to TRBJ2-7; TRBD1 might be the D (5 bases). V was pared by 2 bases and J by 5 bases, with 7 bases between. The CDR3 extends over 12 amino acids. The CDR3 loop reads CASSLSGHEQYF. For the CDR3, the DNA is TGTGCCAGCAGTTTATCAGGGCACGAGCAGTACTTC.

The chain couples TRBV7-2 to TRBJ2-1; D is uncertain. The V end was cut by 2 bases, the J end by 5 bases, with 7 bases between. Germline V gives CDR1 SGHTA, CDR2 FQGNSA. This CDR3 region has 13 residues. The chain's CDR3 is CASSLNSDNEQFF. In DNA, the CDR3 is TGTGCCAGCAGCTTAAACAGCGACAATGAGCAGTTCTTC.

V is TRBV19 and J is TRBJ1-6; D perhaps matches TRBD1 (6 bases). Germline values: CDR1 LNHDA, CDR2 SQIVND (reference sequence). V was trimmed by 6 bases and J by 8 bases, leaving 8 bases between them. CDR3 size: 12 residues. This CDR3 reads CASRQGDSPLHF. CDR3 sequence (DNA): TGTGCCAGTAGACAGGGAGATTCACCCCTCCACTTT.

Ten or more counts support this clonotype. The J gene is TRBJ2-4, the V gene TRBV14; D not certain. Trimming removed 2 bases at V and 9 bases at J, with 14 bases between. Germline CDR1 and CDR2: SGHDN and FVKESK. This CDR3 spans 14 amino acids. CDR3 bases: TGTGCCAGCAGCCAAATCGGGCAGTCAGCCATTCAGTACTTC. It is translated as CASSQIGQSAIQYF.

This clonotype showed up many times. The genes are TRBV18 and TRBJ2-1; 10 bases map to TRBD2. Germline V gene data show CDR1 as KGHSH and CDR2 as LQKENI. Trimming took 3 bases from V and 2 from J; bases not matched to a gene: 4. This CDR3 is 16 amino acids long. For the CDR3, the DNA is TGTGCCAGCTCACCCGGGACTAGCGACACCTACAATGAGCAGTTCTTC. It codes for CASSPGTSDTYNEQFF.

Points on this clonotype: The junction does not match germline at one end; this may be a read error. This sequence joins TRBV14 and TRBJ1-2; D unresolved. The CDR3 length is 11 residues. CDR1 SGHDN and CDR2 FVKESK come from the germline V gene. In DNA form, the CDR3 reads TGTGCCAGCAGCCAAGGGGCCCTCCTCTCCTTC. Its protein product is CASSQGALLSF. The full variable domain, its missing parts supplied by reference TRBV14 and TRBJ1-2, is EAGVTQFPSHSVIEKGQTVTLRCDPISGHDNLYWYRRVMGKEIKFLLHFVKESKQDESGMPNNRFLAERTGGTYSTLKVQPAELEDSGVYFCASSQGALLSFGSGTRLTVV.

The chain is built from TRBV29-1 and TRBJ1-1; the D gene is possibly TRBD1 (6 bases). This CDR3 has 16 residues. The V and J ends lost 6 bases and 11 bases respectively, with 31 bases between them. CDR1 is SQVTM and CDR2 is ANQGSEA in the germline V gene. The CDR3 sequence is CSVKTGQNTEEIYAFF. CDR3 in DNA: TGCAGCGTAAAGACAGGTCAGAACACTGAAGAGATATATGCTTTCTTT.

This clonotype appeared many times. The V gene is TRBV24-1, the J gene TRBJ2-1; 11 bases are a match to TRBD2. The V gene's germline CDR1 is KGHDR and CDR2 SFDVKD. The V segment lost 6 bases and the J segment 5 bases; nucleotides outside the gene matches: 2. CDR3 length: 14 residues. The CDR3 is CATSLAGGHNEQFF. In nucleotides, the CDR3 is TGTGCCACCAGTCTAGCGGGAGGACACAATGAGCAGTTCTTC.

The J gene is TRBJ2-1, the V gene TRBV13; 9 nucleotides match TRBD2. Germline loops: CDR1 PRHDT, CDR2 FYEKMQ (reference sequence). The CDR3 spans 16 residues. V lost 5 bases, J lost 3 bases, and 8 bases stayed unmatched. The CDR3 DNA reads TGTGCCAGCAGCCAGAGCGGGAGGTCTTACTACAATGAGCAGTTCTTC. Translated, it gives CASSQSGRSYYNEQFF.

The chain links TRBV13 to TRBJ1-1; D uncertain. Germline V lookup: CDR1 PRHDT, CDR2 FYEKMQ (reference sequence). V dropped 10 bases and J dropped 1 base, with 7 bases sitting between them. The CDR3 spans 11 residues. The CDR3 sequence: CATLGNTEAFF. For the CDR3, the DNA is TGTGCCACCTTGGGGAACACTGAAGCTTTCTTT.

V usage is TRBV12-3 or TRBV12-4 and J usage is TRBJ2-7, with 12 nucleotides matching TRBD1. There are 15 residues in the CDR3. Trimming at V came to 6 bases and at J to 7 bases, leaving 10 bases not matched to a gene. CDR3 sequence: CASRNTGTGGKEQYF. CDR3 nucleotide sequence: TGTGCCAGCAGAAACACCGGGACAGGGGGCAAAGAGCAGTACTTC.

At least ten counts were recorded for this clonotype. The chain has TRBV20-1 and TRBJ2-3; 9 bases agree with TRBD2. Germline V gene lookup returns CDR1 DFQATT and CDR2 SNEGSKA (reference sequence). V was pared by 7 bases and J by 1 base, with 9 bases of the junction left unmatched. The CDR3 length is 15 residues. CDR3 protein: CSVPRQREGTDTQYF. CDR3 in DNA: TGCAGTGTTCCTCGGCAGCGGGAGGGCACAGATACGCAGTATTTT.

This clonotype came up many times. The J gene is TRBJ2-5, the V gene TRBV6-5, with 7 nucleotides matching TRBD2. The J segment lost 3 bases and the V segment lost 8 bases, leaving 6 bases of the junction unmatched. Germline V lookup: CDR1 MNHEY, CDR2 SVGAGI. This CDR3 comprises 13 residues. CDR3 bases: TGTGCCAGCGGACTAGTTAATAAAGAGACCCAGTACTTC. It codes for CASGLVNKETQYF.